Presented here are 25 T cell receptor beta chains from one specimen sequenced in a study of blood T cell repertoires in COVID-19. The repertoire was sequenced with immunoSEQ multiplex PCR; TCRdb's copy has only in-frame clones and lacks some. The sample lists approximately 230,000 clones; 70% to 90% were seen once. The sequenced sample consisted of peripheral blood. All receptors derive from a man older than 75 with acute or convalescent COVID-19.

The DNA for the CDR3 is TGTGCCAGCAGTTATGGGGGCTCTACCCAAGAGACCCAGTACTTC. Translation gives CASSYGGSTQETQYF. The V call is TRBV6-6, the J call TRBJ2-5; a possible D gene is TRBD1 (6 bases). V was trimmed by 3 bases and J by 1 base, leaving 12 bases between them. Germline CDR1 MNHNY, CDR2 SVGAGI (reference sequence). The CDR3 is 15 amino acids.

The chain joins TRBV6-6 to TRBJ2-7; TRBD2 aligns across 7 bases. Germline lookup yields CDR1 MNHNY and CDR2 SVGAGI (reference sequence). Trimming at V came to 8 bases and at J to 1 base, leaving 5 bases not matched to a gene. This CDR3 has 13 amino acids. CDR3 sequence (DNA): TGTGCCAGCCATAGCGGGCTTTCCTACGAGCAGTACTTC. Encoded protein: CASHSGLSYEQYF.

This chain's CDR3 is CASSVGTPSYEQYF. The CDR3 DNA reads TGTGCCAGTAGTGTCGGGACTCCTTCCTACGAGCAGTACTTC. The chain joins TRBV19 to TRBJ2-7, with D perhaps matching TRBD2 (6 bases). Trimming removed 5 bases at V and 1 base at J, with 12 bases between. The CDR3 sequence is 14 residues long. Germline lookup yields CDR1 LNHDA and CDR2 SQIVND (reference sequence).

The J gene is TRBJ1-5, the V gene TRBV19; 8 nucleotides line up with TRBD1. Trimming cost V 5 bases and J 3 bases; bases outside gene matches: 3. The CDR3 covers 14 residues. Germline V gene sequence: CDR1 LNHDA, CDR2 SQIVND (reference sequence). CDR3 sequence (DNA): TGTGCCAGTAGTTCCAGGGGGCCCAATCAGCCCCAGCATTTT. Its protein is CASSSRGPNQPQHF.

The chain recombines TRBV5-1 with TRBJ1-3; 8 bases are shared with TRBD1. CDR3 size: 16 residues. Germline V lookup: CDR1 SGHRS, CDR2 YFSETQ. Trimming at V came to 4 bases and at J to 8 bases, leaving 14 bases not matched to a gene. For the CDR3, the DNA is TGCGCCAGCAGCGCCAATCCGACAGGGGCTGGGGACACCATATATTTT. Translating gives CASSANPTGAGDTIYF.

The V and J genes are TRBV2 and TRBJ1-2, with TRBD1 matching over 11 bases. Germline CDR1 reads SNHLY; CDR2 reads FYNNEI. Trimming took 5 bases from V and 3 from J; bases not matched to a gene: 8. The CDR3 sequence is 16 residues long. CDR3 residues: CASSHQRTGGYYGYTF. In DNA form, the CDR3 reads TGTGCCAGCAGTCATCAAAGGACAGGGGGCTACTATGGCTACACCTTC. The entire variable domain, with the rest obtained from reference TRBV2 and TRBJ1-2, is as follows: EPEVTQTPSHQVTQMGQEVILRCVPISNHLYFYWYRQILGQKVEFLVSFYNNEISEKSEIFDDQFSVERPDGSNFTLKIRSTKLEDSAMYFCASSHQRTGGYYGYTFGSGTRLTVV.

The J gene is TRBJ1-4, the V gene TRBV2; 9 bases are a match to TRBD1. Per germline, CDR1 SNHLY and CDR2 FYNNEI. V was pared by 9 bases and J by 6 bases, with 5 bases of the junction left unmatched. This CDR3 contains 13 residues. The DNA of the CDR3 is TGTGCCAGTAAGGGACAGGGAGATGAAAAACTGTTTTTT. Its translation is CASKGQGDEKLFF.

The genes are TRBV5-1 and TRBJ2-7; 7 bases align to TRBD2. V gave up 4 bases and J gave up 0 bases; unmatched junction bases: 4. Per the germline V gene, CDR1 is SGHRS and CDR2 is YFSETQ. The CDR3 covers 14 residues. This CDR3 reads CASSPGLSSYEQYF. In DNA form, the CDR3 reads TGCGCCAGCAGCCCGGGACTAAGCTCCTACGAGCAGTACTTC.

The chain recombines TRBV28 with TRBJ1-3; TRBD1 matches at 10 bases. The germline CDR1 and CDR2 sequences are MDHEN and SYDVKM. The V segment lost 8 bases and the J segment 4 bases; nucleotides outside the gene matches: 11. This CDR3 is built from 16 residues. The CDR3 DNA sequence: TGTGCCAGCGGCCTCACCGGGACAGGGGTCGGAAACACCATATATTTT. Its protein is CASGLTGTGVGNTIYF. Supplemented by reference TRBV28 and TRBJ1-3, the full variable domain reads DVKVTQSSRYLVKRTGEKVFLECVQDMDHENMFWYRQDPGLGLRLIYFSYDVKMKEKGDIPEGYSVSREKKERFSLILESASTNQTSMYLCASGLTGTGVGNTIYFGEGSWLTVV.

V usage is TRBV5-6 and J usage is TRBJ1-5, with TRBD1 matching over 8 bases. The V gene's germline CDR1 is SGHDT and CDR2 YYEEEE. The CDR3 is 14 residues long. Trimming took 3 bases from V and 3 from J; bases not matched to a gene: 2. In nucleotides, the CDR3 is TGTGCCAGCAGCTCGGACAGGGACAATCAGCCCCAGCATTTT. Protein: CASSSDRDNQPQHF.

The rearrangement uses TRBV28 and TRBJ2-5; 7 bases match TRBD1. The V and J ends lost 4 bases and 1 base, in that order; junction bases with no gene match: 12. This CDR3 spans 17 amino acids. The V gene's germline CDR1 is MDHEN and CDR2 SYDVKM. CDR3 residues: CASSSPGQRSSQETQYF. The DNA of the CDR3 is TGTGCCAGCAGTTCGCCGGGACAGAGAAGTAGCCAAGAGACCCAGTACTTC.

The chain joins TRBV5-4 to TRBJ2-1, with 8 bases matching TRBD2. With V trimmed by 4 bases and J by 6 bases, 6 bases remained unmatched. CDR3 size: 14 residues. Germline V gene sequence: CDR1 SGHNT, CDR2 YYREEE (reference sequence). The CDR3 DNA reads as TGTGCCAGCAGCCCTAGCGGGCCGGGCAATGAGCAGTTCTTC. Residues: CASSPSGPGNEQFF. Using reference TRBV5-4 and TRBJ2-1 for the parts outside the CDR3, the full variable domain is ETGVTQSPTHLIKTRGQQVTLRCSSQSGHNTVSWYQQALGQGPQFIFQYYREEENGRGNFPPRFSGLQFPNYSSELNVNALELDDSALYLCASSPSGPGNEQFFGPGTRLTVL.

This rearrangement joins TRBV9 to TRBJ2-3; D might be TRBD2 (6 bases). V was trimmed by 3 bases and J by 6 bases, leaving 14 bases between them. Germline values: CDR1 SGDLS, CDR2 YYNGEE. The CDR3 sequence is 14 residues long. In nucleotides, the CDR3 is TGTGCCAGCAGCGGCAGGGAGGCCCGGGATACGCAGTATTTT. Translation gives CASSGREARDTQYF.

This chain joins TRBV5-8 and TRBJ1-2, with 8 bases fitting TRBD1. This CDR3 has 14 residues. The trim removed 2 bases at V and 6 bases at J, leaving 6 bases unmatched. Germline-derived CDR1 and CDR2 are SGHTS and YDEGEE. The CDR3 protein is CASSFSDRGDGYTF. In DNA form, the CDR3 reads TGTGCCAGCAGCTTCTCCGACAGGGGCGATGGCTACACCTTC.

This chain joins TRBV4-3 and TRBJ1-5; D not resolved. This CDR3 is built from 16 residues. Between the trimmed V and J ends, which lost 0 bases and 0 bases, there was a span of 9 bases. CDR1 is LGHNA, CDR2 YSLEER, per germline. The CDR3 loop is CASSQDIRFSNQPQHF. For the CDR3, the DNA is TGCGCCAGCAGCCAAGATATCAGGTTTAGCAATCAGCCCCAGCATTTT.

This sequence joins TRBV27 and TRBJ1-1; TRBD1 is a possible D gene (6 bases). CDR1 MNHEY and CDR2 SMNVEV come from the germline V gene (reference sequence). The CDR3 covers 14 residues. Trimming took off 5 bases at V and 5 bases at J, with 15 bases between the two ends. CDR3 nucleotides: TGTGCCAGCAGTCCACAGGGAATAGGGACTGAAGCTTTCTTT. As protein: CASSPQGIGTEAFF.

The rearrangement uses TRBV6-2 or TRBV6-3 and TRBJ2-2, with 7 bases identical to TRBD1. Germline CDR1 and CDR2: MNHEY and SVGEGT. The CDR3 is 15 amino acids. V dropped 2 bases and J dropped 9; count of bases not matched to a gene: 9. The CDR3 here is CASSYSGTGDWELFF. The CDR3 DNA sequence: TGTGCCAGCAGTTACAGCGGTACAGGGGATTGGGAGCTGTTTTTT.

Here the CDR3 reads CASSLFQGNGLEKLFF. The CDR3 bases are TGCGCCAGCAGCTTGTTCCAGGGTAATGGGTTAGAAAAACTGTTTTTT. The rearrangement links TRBV5-1 to TRBJ1-4; maybe TRBD1 (5 bases). This CDR3 is 16 amino acids long. V gave up 1 base and J gave up 8 bases, with 18 bases separating them. Per germline, CDR1 SGHRS and CDR2 YFSETQ.

Here the CDR3 reads CASSLYWQTQAQPQHF. The CDR3 nucleotides are TGTGCCAGCAGTTTATACTGGCAGACACAAGCCCAGCCCCAGCATTTT. The V and J genes are TRBV28 and TRBJ1-5, with D unresolved. The V end was cut by 1 base, the J end by 7 bases, with 17 bases between. CDR1 and CDR2 from the germline V gene are MDHEN and SYDVKM. CDR3 size: 16 residues.

The chain combines TRBV6-2 or TRBV6-3 with TRBJ2-1; TRBD2 matches at 12 bases. Germline V gene data show CDR1 as MNHEY and CDR2 as SVGEGT. The CDR3 extends over 17 amino acids. Germline trimming cut 5 bases from V and 0 bases from J; bases unmatched to any gene: 5. DNA for the CDR3: TGTGCCAGCAGTAGCGGACTAGCGGGGACCTCCTACAATGAGCAGTTCTTC. As protein: CASSSGLAGTSYNEQFF.

This chain uses TRBV5-1 with TRBJ2-5; D is ambiguous. Between the trimmed V and J ends, which lost 0 bases and 5 bases, there was a span of 14 bases. The germline V gene has CDR1 SGHRS and CDR2 YFSETQ. This CDR3 is 15 amino acids long. CDR3 nucleotides: TGCGCCAGCAGCTTGGAGGCAGGTAGTATTGAGACCCAGTACTTC. This codes for CASSLEAGSIETQYF.

V is TRBV6-5 and J is TRBJ2-1, with 10 bases fitting TRBD2. Germline CDR1 is MNHEY and CDR2 is SVGAGI. This CDR3 is 13 amino acids long. The ends lost 11 bases at V and 8 bases at J; junction bases unmatched: 9. The CDR3 bases are TGTGCCGCACCTAGCGGGAGTCCATATGAGCAGTTCTTC. It is translated as CAAPSGSPYEQFF.

This clone occurred once. The chain uses TRBV7-2 and TRBJ1-2; the match to TRBD1 covers 10 bases. The CDR3 extends over 14 amino acids. V trimming: 5 bases; J trimming: 7 bases; junction bases outside the gene matches: 7. From germline, CDR1 is SGHTA and CDR2 FQGNSA. The CDR3 sequence: CASSNDRGQFGYTF. CDR3 DNA sequence: TGTGCCAGCAGCAACGACAGGGGGCAATTTGGCTACACCTTC.

The J gene is TRBJ1-6, the V gene TRBV4-3; tentatively, D is TRBD1 (6 bases). Germline CDR1 reads LGHNA; CDR2 reads YSLEER. There are 15 residues in the CDR3. V lost 0 bases and J 8 bases, leaving 11 bases between the germline ends. The CDR3 loop is CASSQDRTEYSPLHF. The CDR3 nucleotides read TGCGCCAGCAGCCAAGATCGGACAGAGTATTCACCCCTCCACTTT.

The chain recombines TRBV2 with TRBJ1-5; 9 bases map to TRBD1. Unmatched junction bases numbered 3, after V lost 4 bases and J lost 5 bases. CDR3 length equals 14 residues. In germline, CDR1 is SNHLY, CDR2 FYNNEI. CDR3 amino acids: CASSAGTGYQPQHF. Written as DNA, the CDR3 is TGTGCCAGCAGTGCAGGGACAGGGTATCAGCCCCAGCATTTT.